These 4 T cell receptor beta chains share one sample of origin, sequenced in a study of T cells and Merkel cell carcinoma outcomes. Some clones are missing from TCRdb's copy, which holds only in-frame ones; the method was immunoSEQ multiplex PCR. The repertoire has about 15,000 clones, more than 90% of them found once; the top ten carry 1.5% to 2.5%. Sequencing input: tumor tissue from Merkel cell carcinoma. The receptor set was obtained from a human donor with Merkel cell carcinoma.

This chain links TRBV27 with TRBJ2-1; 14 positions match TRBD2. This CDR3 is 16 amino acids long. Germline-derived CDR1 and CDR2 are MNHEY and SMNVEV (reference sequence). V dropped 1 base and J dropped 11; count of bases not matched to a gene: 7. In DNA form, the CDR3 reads TGTGCCAGCAGTTTATTGACGACTAGCGGGAGGGGTAAGCAGTTCTTC. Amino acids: CASSLLTTSGRGKQFF.

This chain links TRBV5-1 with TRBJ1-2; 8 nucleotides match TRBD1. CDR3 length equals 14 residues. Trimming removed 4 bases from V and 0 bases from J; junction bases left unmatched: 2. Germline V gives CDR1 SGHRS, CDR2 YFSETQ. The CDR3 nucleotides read TGCGCCAGCAGCCCGGACAGGGCTAACTATGGCTACACCTTC. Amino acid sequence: CASSPDRANYGYTF.

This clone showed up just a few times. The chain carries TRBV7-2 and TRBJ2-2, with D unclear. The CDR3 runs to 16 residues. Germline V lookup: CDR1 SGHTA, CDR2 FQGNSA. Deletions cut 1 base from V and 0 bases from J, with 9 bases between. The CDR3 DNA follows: TGTGCCAGCAGCTTAGTCGGCCTTACGAACACCGGGGAGCTGTTTTTT. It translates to CASSLVGLTNTGELFF. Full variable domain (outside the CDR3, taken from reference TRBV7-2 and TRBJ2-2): GAGVSQSPSNKVTEKGKDVELRCDPISGHTALYWYRQSLGQGLEFLIYFQGNSAPDKSGLPSDRFSAERTGGSVSTLTIQRTQQEDSAVYLCASSLVGLTNTGELFFGEGSRLTVL.

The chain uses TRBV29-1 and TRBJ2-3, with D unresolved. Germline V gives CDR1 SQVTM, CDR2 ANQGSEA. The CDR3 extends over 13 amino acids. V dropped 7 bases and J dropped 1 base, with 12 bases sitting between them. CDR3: CSAISSGTDTQYF. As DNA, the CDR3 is TGCAGCGCCATCAGTAGTGGCACAGATACGCAGTATTTT.